The sequence of this TCR beta chain was determined in a study of vaccination effects on CD4 cells after COVID-19. After removal of 0 bases from V and 5 bases from J, the junction contained 9 bases not matched to a gene. Germline lookup yields CDR1 PRHDT and CDR2 FYEKMQ (reference sequence). The CDR3 runs 18 residues. Peptide-pool stimulation followed by sequencing identified expanded antigen-specific CD4+ clonotypes in the ViraFEST assay. The culture ran for approximately 10 days, and then CD4+ T cells were isolated. A remark on this clone: What it binds is not known.

Repertoires were generated with immunoSEQ multiplex PCR, while TCRdb's copy carries only in-frame clones and drops some. There are over 55,000 clones in the sample; approximately 80% occur only once, and under 3% lies in the top ten. The gene calls are TRBV13 and TRBJ2-3; 12 bases line up with TRBD2. This TCR derives from a human donor who received a COVID-19 vaccine. Sample: CD4+ T cells from PBMCs cultured with HCoV-229E spike peptides, taken before COVID-19 vaccination. The CDR3 loop reads CASSLGSLAGGPQDTQYF. In nucleotides, the CDR3 is TGTGCCAGCAGCTTAGGCTCGCTAGCGGGGGGGCCGCAAGATACGCAGTATTTT. Drawing the rest from reference TRBV13 and TRBJ2-3, the complete variable domain is AAGVIQSPRHLIKEKRETATLKCYPIPRHDTVYWYQQGPGQDPQFLISFYEKMQSDKGSIPDRFSAQQFSDYHSELNMSSLELGDSALYFCASSLGSLAGGPQDTQYFGPGTRLTVL.